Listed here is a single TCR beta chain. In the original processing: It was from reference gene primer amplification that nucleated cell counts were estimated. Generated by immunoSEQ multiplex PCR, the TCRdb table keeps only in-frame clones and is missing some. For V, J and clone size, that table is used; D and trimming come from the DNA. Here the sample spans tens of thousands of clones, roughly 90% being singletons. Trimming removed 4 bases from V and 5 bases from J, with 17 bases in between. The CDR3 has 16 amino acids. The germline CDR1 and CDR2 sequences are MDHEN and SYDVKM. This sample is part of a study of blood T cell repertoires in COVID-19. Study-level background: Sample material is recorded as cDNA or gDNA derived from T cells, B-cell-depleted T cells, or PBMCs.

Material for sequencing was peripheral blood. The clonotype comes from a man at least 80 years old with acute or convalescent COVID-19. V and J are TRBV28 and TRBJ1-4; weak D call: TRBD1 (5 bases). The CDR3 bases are TGTGCCAGCAGTTCCTCTGGGCAGGGCCGAAATGAAAAACTGTTTTTT. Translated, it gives CASSSSGQGRNEKLFF. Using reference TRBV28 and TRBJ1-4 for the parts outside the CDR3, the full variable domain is DVKVTQSSRYLVKRTGEKVFLECVQDMDHENMFWYRQDPGLGLRLIYFSYDVKMKEKGDIPEGYSVSREKKERFSLILESASTNQTSMYLCASSSSGQGRNEKLFFGSGTQLSVL.